The subject of this entry is one T cell receptor (beta chain). This entry is derived from a study of OX40 agonist ivuxolimab in advanced cancers. Across the whole study: Head and neck, renal cell, melanoma or hepatocellular carcinoma were the cancers that dose-escalation patients had. Having had anti-PD-1, anti-PD-L1 or anti-CTLA-4 therapy before was allowed, and around 39% had some.

Autoimmune disease history or systemic immunosuppression led to patients being barred. Samples of blood were obtained at baseline, on cycle 4 day 1, and on cycle 7 day 1. Generated by immunoSEQ multiplex PCR, the TCRdb table keeps only in-frame clones and is missing some. The repertoire holds more than 55,000 clones, with 75% to 90% as singletons. CDR1 and CDR2 (germline): MNHEY, SMNVEV (reference sequence). This CDR3 is 16 amino acids long. J gave up 4 bases and V 0 bases, and 6 bases lay outside the gene matches. This clonotype was sampled from an adult with an advanced solid tumor such as melanoma, head and neck, liver or kidney cancer. The V gene is TRBV27, the J gene TRBJ2-1; TRBD1 agrees at 7 bases. Sequenced here: CD4+ or CD8+ T cells sorted from blood, sampled in a trial of the OX40 agonist ivuxolimab. CDR3 loop: CASSLSTGVAYNEQFF. The CDR3, as DNA: TGTGCCAGCAGTTTATCTACAGGGGTGGCGTACAATGAGCAGTTCTTC.